These T cell receptor beta chains were read from a single sample in a study of blood T cell repertoires in COVID-19. Profiled with immunoSEQ multiplex PCR; TCRdb holds only in-frame clones, not every one. The sample carries approximately 100,000 clones, over 75% recorded once. Sequenced input: peripheral blood. The receptor set was obtained from a man between 70 and 80 years old with active or convalescent COVID-19. CDR3s include the opening cysteine and the closing phenylalanine or tryptophan. Fields, in order: clone size, J gene, V gene, D gene, CDR3 DNA, CDR3 protein. The D gene is left open where the match is weak. Rows give clone size only sometimes, using once, few, many, or a class for an expanded clone.

clone size: NA
J gene: TRBJ1-1
V gene: TRBV6-1
D gene: TRBD1
CDR3 DNA: TGTGCCAGCAGTGAAGGGACAGGGGCCACTGAAGCTTTCTTT
CDR3 protein: CASSEGTGATEAFF

clone size: NA
J gene: TRBJ2-2
V gene: TRBV5-1
D gene: NA
CDR3 DNA: TGCGCCAGCAGCTTGCCCAGTACCGGGGAGCTGTTTTTT
CDR3 protein: CASSLPSTGELFF

clone size: NA
J gene: TRBJ1-4
V gene: TRBV19
D gene: TRBD1
CDR3 DNA: TGTGCCAGTAGTACACAGGGGGCGCCTAGTGAAAAACTGTTTTTT
CDR3 protein: CASSTQGAPSEKLFF

clone size: NA
J gene: TRBJ2-7
V gene: TRBV5-1
D gene: TRBD1
CDR3 DNA: TGCGCCAGCACCCTCGGGACAGCAAACTACGAGCAGTACTTC
CDR3 protein: CASTLGTANYEQYF

clone size: few
J gene: TRBJ1-1
V gene: TRBV18
D gene: NA
CDR3 DNA: TGTGCCAGCTCACTTATCGACAGTAACACTGAAGCTTTCTTT
CDR3 protein: CASSLIDSNTEAFF

clone size: NA
J gene: TRBJ2-1
V gene: TRBV9
D gene: NA
CDR3 DNA: TGTGCCAGCAGCGTAGGTAGTCCCCACTACAATGAGCAGTTCTTC
CDR3 protein: CASSVGSPHYNEQFF

clone size: NA
J gene: TRBJ2-5
V gene: TRBV5-1
D gene: TRBD2
CDR3 DNA: TGCGCCAGCAGCCTGGGACTAGCGGGAGAGCTGTTCCAAGAGACCCAGTACTTC
CDR3 protein: CASSLGLAGELFQETQYF

clone size: NA
J gene: TRBJ2-3
V gene: TRBV27
D gene: TRBD1
CDR3 DNA: TGTGCCAGCAGTCGAATGGGGACAGGGGCTTCCGATACGCAGTATTTT
CDR3 protein: CASSRMGTGASDTQYF

clone size: NA
J gene: TRBJ2-6
V gene: TRBV19
D gene: NA
CDR3 DNA: TGTGCCAGTAGTATCATGGGGGCCCTTGGGGCCAACGTCCTGACTTTC
CDR3 protein: CASSIMGALGANVLTF

clone size: NA
J gene: TRBJ1-4
V gene: TRBV11-2
D gene: NA
CDR3 DNA: TGTGCCAGCAGCTTAACGGGGGGAGGCCGAGAGTATGAAAAACTGTTTTTT
CDR3 protein: CASSLTGGGREYEKLFF

clone size: NA
J gene: TRBJ2-1
V gene: TRBV19
D gene: TRBD2
CDR3 DNA: TGTGCCACACGGACTAGCGGGGGGGGTGGTAATGAGCAGTTCTTC
CDR3 protein: CATRTSGGGGNEQFF

clone size: NA
J gene: TRBJ2-7
V gene: TRBV5-1
D gene: TRBD2
CDR3 DNA: TGCGCCAGCAGCACCGGGACTAGGAGGCACGAGCAGTACTTC
CDR3 protein: CASSTGTRRHEQYF

clone size: NA
J gene: TRBJ2-2
V gene: TRBV6-6
D gene: TRBD2
CDR3 DNA: TGTGCCAGCAGTGATAGCGGGAGGCTCACCGGGGAGCTGTTTTTT
CDR3 protein: CASSDSGRLTGELFF

clone size: NA
J gene: TRBJ1-3
V gene: TRBV11-2
D gene: TRBD1
CDR3 DNA: TGTGCCAGCAGAGTGCCGGGACAGGGGTACGGAAACACCATATATTTT
CDR3 protein: CASRVPGQGYGNTIYF

clone size: NA
J gene: TRBJ2-2
V gene: TRBV27
D gene: NA
CDR3 DNA: TGTGCCAGCAGTTTTTTGGCGGGAAGAACCGGGGAGCTGTTTTTT
CDR3 protein: CASSFLAGRTGELFF

clone size: NA
J gene: TRBJ1-1
V gene: TRBV30
D gene: NA
CDR3 DNA: TGTGCCTGGAGTGTAAAGGGGTTCGCTGAAGCTTTCTTT
CDR3 protein: CAWSVKGFAEAFF

clone size: NA
J gene: TRBJ2-3
V gene: TRBV4-1
D gene: NA
CDR3 DNA: TGCGCCAGCAGCCAAGGGGGGACTCCTGGGCTGGATACGCAGTATTTT
CDR3 protein: CASSQGGTPGLDTQYF

clone size: NA
J gene: TRBJ2-7
V gene: TRBV28
D gene: TRBD1
CDR3 DNA: TGTGCCAGCCAACAGGGGACAGGGAAACACGAGCAGTACTTC
CDR3 protein: CASQQGTGKHEQYF

clone size: NA
J gene: TRBJ1-1
V gene: TRBV29-1
D gene: NA
CDR3 DNA: TGCAGCGTCGGGACAACCTTGAACACTGAAGCTTTCTTT
CDR3 protein: CSVGTTLNTEAFF

clone size: NA
J gene: TRBJ1-2
V gene: TRBV18
D gene: NA
CDR3 DNA: TGTGCCAGCTCATCAACACGTGAATGGGGCTACACCTTC
CDR3 protein: CASSSTREWGYTF

clone size: NA
J gene: TRBJ1-1
V gene: TRBV29-1
D gene: NA
CDR3 DNA: TGCAGCGTTACTGTGACAGCCAACACTGAAGCTTTCTTT
CDR3 protein: CSVTVTANTEAFF